The clone carrying this TCR beta chain has at least ten counts. Its antigen is still unknown. The data stem from a study of HIV-infected patients and healthy controls. Study observations and caveats: In healthy controls, MAIT alpha CDR3s were common; in HIV+ repertoires, severely depleted. HIV-infected patients shared fewer CDR3 sequences between individuals than healthy controls. Significant mean usage differences between HIV-infected patients and controls involved eight alpha and eight beta V genes.

Alpha and beta constant-region primers primed reverse transcription of around 550 ng RNA. Separate chain-specific third strand synthesis with multiplexing indices produced the alpha and beta libraries. The library had 12-nucleotide molecular identifiers formed by two random hexamers joined together. One entry per CDR3 protein results from TCRdb running MiXCR on the 5' RACE reads. The table includes about 15,000 distinct CDR3 sequences, around 12% detected once. Follow-up blood was drawn about 14 weeks, roughly three months, after antiretroviral therapy began. All unsorted peripheral T cells were captured because whole blood was used without fractionation. The CDR3 totals 14 residues. After removal of 6 bases from V and 5 bases from J, the junction contained 5 bases not matched to a gene. CDR1 DFQATT and CDR2 SNEGSKA come from the germline V gene (reference sequence).

The specimen comprised blood, sampled during antiretroviral therapy. V and J are TRBV20-1 and TRBJ2-3; TRBD2 matches at 13 bases. The sequence came from an adult with HIV infection. The donor label of this sample is uncertain. The CDR3 nucleotides are TGCAGTGCCCCCACTAGCGGGGGGGGAGATACGCAGTATTTT. Translated, it gives CSAPTSGGGDTQYF.